This T cell receptor beta chain is drawn from a study of T cell changes during pregnancy in multiple sclerosis. With V trimmed by 3 bases and J by 0 bases, 6 bases remained unmatched. Germline V CDR1 and CDR2: LNHDA, SQIVND (reference sequence). This CDR3 spans 16 amino acids. Using immunoSEQ multiplex PCR, the repertoire was profiled, and TCRdb retains in-frame clones only, with some absent. The data show some 60,000 clones, about nine tenths seen once. V and J are TRBV19 and TRBJ1-1; 8 bases map to TRBD1. The sample was CD4+ T cells from peripheral blood mononuclear cells, taken in the first trimester of pregnancy. The TCR comes from a female donor with multiple sclerosis, enrolled in a pregnancy study. The DNA of the CDR3 is TGTGCCAGTAGTATCCCCCCGACAGGGGTGAACACTGAAGCTTTCTTT. It translates to CASSIPPTGVNTEAFF.